Listed below are T cell receptor beta chains from one sample, sequenced in a study of Graves' ophthalmopathy and Graves' hyperthyroidism. One entry per CDR3 protein results from TCRdb running MiXCR on the multiplex PCR reads. This table has about 550,000 distinct CDR3 sequences, less than 40% appearing once. The material sequenced was peripheral blood or thyroid tissue (not recorded which). The receptors shown here come from an adult man with Graves' hyperthyroidism. Each CDR3 is given with its conserved first and last residue. Fields, in order: D gene, clone size, J gene, V gene, CDR3 protein, CDR3 DNA. D genes are given only for firm matches. Not all rows give a size; the values are once, few, many and, for expanded clones, a class.

TRBD2 many TRBJ2-7 TRBV19 CASSTGTIEQYF TGTGCCAGTTCCACCGGGACTATCGAGCAGTACTTC
TRBD1 - TRBJ2-5 TRBV5-4 CASRTESTGVTPQYF TGTGCCAGCAGAACAGAGTCGACAGGGGTAACACCCCAGTACTTC
- - TRBJ2-5 TRBV24-1 CATSDFSRNQETQYF TGTGCCACCAGTGATTTCTCGCGGAACCAAGAGACCCAGTACTTC
- once TRBJ1-5 TRBV7-2 CASSSRLARETQHF TGTGCCAGCAGCTCGAGACTAGCGCGGGAGACCCAGCATTTT
- - TRBJ2-3 TRBV20-1 CSASRSWASFTDTQYF TGCAGTGCTAGTAGGTCTTGGGCTAGTTTTACAGATACGCAGTATTTT
- - TRBJ1-4 TRBV13 CASSYTTLRNTEKLFF TGTGCCAGCAGCTACACAACCCTCAGGAACACTGAAAAACTGTTTTTT
TRBD1 - TRBJ1-5 TRBV12-5 CASGTGTGGNQPQHF TGTGCTAGTGGAACCGGGACAGGAGGGAATCAGCCCCAGCATTTT
- once TRBJ1-2 TRBV7-3 CASSSNWGGVYGYTF TGCGCCAGCAGCTCCAACTGGGGAGGGGTCTATGGCTACACCTTC
- many TRBJ2-3 TRBV24-1 CATAEGAASTDTQYF TGTGCCACCGCCGAGGGAGCGGCTAGCACAGATACGCAGTATTTT
- many TRBJ2-7 TRBV10-3 CAISESGDGSYEQYF TGTGCCATCAGTGAGTCGGGAGACGGCTCCTACGAGCAGTACTTC
- - TRBJ2-2 TRBV15 CATSSASNTGELFF TGTGCCACCAGCAGTGCTTCCAACACCGGGGAGCTGTTTTTT
- - TRBJ2-2 TRBV27 CASSLGSSLANTGELFF TGTGCCAGCAGTTTAGGGTCCAGCCTCGCGAACACCGGGGAGCTGTTTTTT
TRBD1 many TRBJ1-5 TRBV7-2 CASSTERWAGGRVNQPQHF TGTGCCAGCAGCACCGAGAGGTGGGCAGGGGGAAGAGTCAATCAGCCCCAGCATTTT
- few TRBJ1-1 TRBV5-1 CASSPRLGGTEAFF TGCGCCAGCAGCCCCCGGTTGGGGGGGACTGAAGCTTTCTTT
TRBD1 - TRBJ2-5 TRBV24-1 CATSDWAGGKTGETQYF TGTGCCACCAGTGATTGGGCAGGGGGCAAGACCGGGGAGACCCAGTACTTC
TRBD1 few TRBJ2-1 TRBV2 CASSGTGSYNEQFF TGTGCCAGCAGTGGGACAGGGTCCTACAATGAGCAGTTCTTC
TRBD1 many TRBJ1-2 TRBV12-3/TRBV12-4 CASRTGGASGYTF TGTGCCAGCAGGACAGGGGGCGCGAGTGGCTACACCTTC
- - TRBJ1-2 TRBV28 CASSSHRQYGYGYTF TGTGCCAGCAGTTCCCACAGACAGTATGGCTATGGCTACACCTTC
- few TRBJ2-6 TRBV6-5 CASSYSITNSGANVLTF TGTGCCAGCAGTTACTCGATAACAAACTCTGGGGCCAACGTCCTGACTTTC
- many TRBJ1-6 TRBV24-1 CATSAGVVNSPLHF TGTGCCACCAGTGCTGGGGTTGTGAATTCACCCCTCCACTTT
- few TRBJ1-1 TRBV5-4 CASSLTRGGGNTEAFF TGTGCCAGCAGCTTGACCAGGGGAGGCGGAAATACTGAAGCTTTCTTT
- few TRBJ1-1 TRBV18 CASSPNRQDTEAFF TGTGCCAGCTCACCAAACAGGCAGGACACTGAAGCTTTCTTT
TRBD2 - TRBJ2-3 TRBV12-5 CASSSLSGGPDTQYF TGTGCCAGCAGTTCCCTGAGCGGGGGCCCAGATACGCAGTATTTT
- - TRBJ2-7 TRBV7-8 CASSLGPARARDGEQYF TGTGCCAGCAGCTTAGGGCCGGCCCGGGCGAGGGACGGCGAGCAGTACTTC
- many TRBJ2-7 TRBV7-2 CASSLLGVGGYEQYF TGTGCCAGCAGCTTATTGGGGGTCGGGGGATACGAGCAGTACTTC
TRBD1 many TRBJ1-1 TRBV7-9 CASRRDSYMNTEAFF TGTGCCAGCCGCCGGGACAGCTACATGAACACTGAAGCTTTCTTT
- - TRBJ2-7 TRBV7-9 CASGVGAGEQYF TGTGCCAGCGGGGTGGGAGCCGGGGAGCAGTACTTC
- many TRBJ2-2 TRBV7-2 CASSLVVSGNTGELFF TGTGCCAGCAGCTTAGTTGTTAGCGGGAACACCGGGGAGCTGTTTTTT
- few TRBJ2-7 TRBV20-1 CSARGALGSSPYEQYF TGCAGTGCTAGAGGGGCTCTAGGGTCGAGCCCCTACGAGCAGTACTTC
- - TRBJ2-7 TRBV25-1 CASVRDRRPYEQYF TGTGCCAGCGTAAGGGACCGCCGCCCCTACGAGCAGTACTTC
- many TRBJ2-2 TRBV29-1 CSVVGLSNTGELFF TGCAGCGTTGTAGGCCTCTCGAACACCGGGGAGCTGTTTTTT
- few TRBJ1-1 TRBV5-1 CASSLWGGRTEAFF TGTGCCAGCAGCTTATGGGGGGGGAGAACTGAAGCTTTCTTT
- many TRBJ2-6 TRBV6-5 CASSRFSYGANVLTF TGTGCCAGCAGCCGCTTCTCCTATGGGGCCAACGTCCTGACTTTC
- many TRBJ2-7 TRBV7-9 CASSLGGGRAYEQYF TGTGCCAGCAGCTTAGGGGGCGGCAGGGCCTACGAGCAGTACTTC
- many TRBJ2-2 TRBV12-3/TRBV12-4 CASSPGTRNTGELFF TGTGCCAGCTCACCCGGGACAAGGAACACCGGGGAGCTGTTTTTT
- - TRBJ2-7 TRBV10-3 CAISVDGSYEQYF TGTGCCATCAGTGTGGACGGCTCCTACGAGCAGTACTTC
TRBD1 many TRBJ1-3 TRBV10-2 CASGTGPGNTIYF TGCGCCAGCGGGACAGGGCCTGGAAACACCATATATTTT
- - TRBJ2-7 TRBV5-1 CASSLGLGFGEQYF TGCGCCAGCAGCTTGGGGTTAGGGTTCGGGGAGCAGTACTTC
- many TRBJ2-2 TRBV7-3 CASSLVEPTGELFF TGTGCCAGCAGCCTGGTCGAGCCCACCGGGGAGCTGTTTTTT
TRBD1 many TRBJ1-6 TRBV5-5 CASSLWDSYNSPLHF TGTGCCAGCAGCTTGTGGGACAGCTATAATTCACCCCTCCACTTT
TRBD1 many TRBJ2-7 TRBV2 CASSTPGQGTYEQYF TGTGCCAGCAGCACTCCGGGACAGGGAACCTACGAGCAGTACTTC
TRBD2 few TRBJ2-3 TRBV7-9 CASTRWGSTLTSGVGTDTQYF TGTGCCAGCACCCGTTGGGGGTCCACGTTGACTAGCGGGGTAGGCACAGATACGCAGTATTTT
TRBD1 many TRBJ2-6 TRBV7-2 CASSSRPGTGGVSGANVLTF TGTGCCAGCAGCTCCCGACCCGGGACAGGGGGCGTCTCAGGGGCCAACGTCCTGACTTTC
- many TRBJ2-7 TRBV29-1 CSVVRSSYEQYF TGCAGCGTTGTTAGGAGCTCCTACGAGCAGTACTTC
- many TRBJ2-2 TRBV24-1 CAASEVGLGELFF TGTGCCGCCAGTGAAGTCGGGCTGGGGGAGCTGTTTTTT
- once TRBJ1-2 TRBV25-1 CASSARRRQNYGYTF TGTGCCAGCAGTGCTAGAAGGCGACAGAACTATGGCTACACCTTC
TRBD1 many TRBJ1-5 TRBV4-1 CASSHGTGGVQPQHF TGCGCCAGCAGCCATGGGACAGGGGGCGTTCAGCCCCAGCATTTT
- - TRBJ1-2 TRBV10-3 CAISEGPNYGYTF TGTGCCATCAGTGAAGGGCCTAACTATGGCTACACCTTC
- few TRBJ1-5 TRBV6-6 CASRGTSNSNQPQHF TGTGCCAGCAGAGGGACATCTAATAGCAATCAGCCCCAGCATTTT
TRBD2 few TRBJ2-1 TRBV2 CASSPGLSTEQFF TGTGCCAGCAGTCCGGGACTATCAACAGAGCAGTTCTTC
TRBD1 many TRBJ2-7 TRBV12-3/TRBV12-4 CASSFGQGAGEQYF TGTGCCAGCAGTTTTGGGCAGGGGGCCGGCGAGCAGTACTTC
- - TRBJ1-1 TRBV7-9 CASRSSTVKVGSEAFF TGTGCCAGCAGATCCTCGACAGTTAAGGTTGGCTCTGAAGCTTTCTTT
TRBD1 - TRBJ2-7 TRBV7-6 CASSFDRGHEQYF TGTGCCAGCAGCTTTGACAGGGGGCACGAGCAGTACTTC
- - TRBJ1-1 TRBV29-1 CSVERQMSTEAFF TGCAGCGTTGAAAGGCAGATGAGCACTGAAGCTTTCTTT
- - TRBJ1-4 TRBV14 CASSLSGPETTNEKLFF TGTGCCAGCAGTTTATCGGGACCCGAGACAACTAATGAAAAACTGTTTTTT
- - TRBJ1-5 TRBV19 CASGGNSNQPQHF TGTGCCAGCGGCGGGAATAGCAATCAGCCCCAGCATTTT
- many TRBJ2-5 TRBV24-1 CATSGAGPQETQYF TGTGCCACCAGTGGGGCGGGTCCGCAAGAGACCCAGTACTTC
TRBD1 - TRBJ1-5 TRBV2 CASSVGQGSQPQHF TGTGCCAGCAGCGTGGGACAGGGATCTCAGCCCCAGCATTTT
TRBD1 once TRBJ1-1 TRBV7-8 CASSLALGTGLMNTEAFF TGTGCCAGCAGCTTAGCGCTCGGGACAGGGCTCATGAACACTGAAGCTTTCTTT
TRBD2 many TRBJ2-2 TRBV5-1 CASSSGSSGTNTGELFF TGCGCCAGCAGTTCCGGGTCTAGCGGCACGAACACCGGGGAGCTGTTTTTT